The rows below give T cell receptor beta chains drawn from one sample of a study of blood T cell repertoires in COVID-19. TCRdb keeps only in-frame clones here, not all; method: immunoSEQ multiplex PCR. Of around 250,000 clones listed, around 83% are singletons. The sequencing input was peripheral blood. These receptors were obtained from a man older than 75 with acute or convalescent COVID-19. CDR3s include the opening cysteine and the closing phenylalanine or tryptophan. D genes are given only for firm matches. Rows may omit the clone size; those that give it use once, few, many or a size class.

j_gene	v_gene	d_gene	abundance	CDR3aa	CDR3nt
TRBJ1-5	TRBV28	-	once	CASSGYSNQPQHF	TGTGCCAGCAGCGGGTATAGCAATCAGCCCCAGCATTTT
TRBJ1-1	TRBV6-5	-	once	CASSLTRGGTEAFF	TGTGCCAGCAGCCTCACCCGGGGGGGGACTGAAGCTTTCTTT
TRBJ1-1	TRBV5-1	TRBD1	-	CASSQGQRTEAFF	TGCGCCAGCAGTCAGGGACAGCGCACTGAAGCTTTCTTT
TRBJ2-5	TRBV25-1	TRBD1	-	CASRGQGGVETQYF	TGTGCCAGCAGGGGACAGGGGGGCGTCGAGACCCAGTACTTC
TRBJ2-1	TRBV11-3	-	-	CASSLVGGMIAEQFF	TGTGCCAGCAGCTTAGTTGGGGGGATGATAGCTGAGCAGTTCTTC
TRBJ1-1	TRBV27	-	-	CASSLSGQIMNTEAFF	TGTGCCAGCAGTTTATCGGGGCAGATCATGAACACTGAAGCTTTCTTT
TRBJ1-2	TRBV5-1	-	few	CASSLTGEYGYTF	TGCGCCAGCAGTTTGACAGGCGAATATGGCTACACCTTC
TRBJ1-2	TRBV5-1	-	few	CASTPEGSYGYTF	TGCGCCAGCACCCCGGAGGGCTCCTATGGCTACACCTTC
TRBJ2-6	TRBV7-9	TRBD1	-	CAGDRGQSGANVLTF	TGTGCCGGCGACAGGGGGCAGTCTGGGGCCAACGTCCTGACTTTC
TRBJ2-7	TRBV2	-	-	CASSEVGVRYEQYF	TGTGCCAGCAGTGAAGTCGGGGTTAGGTACGAGCAGTACTTC
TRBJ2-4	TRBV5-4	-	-	CASSADRRNIQYF	TGTGCCAGCAGCGCGGACAGAAGGAACATTCAGTACTTC
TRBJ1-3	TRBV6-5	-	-	CASSNEISGNTIYF	TGTGCCAGCAGCAACGAGATCTCTGGAAACACCATATATTTT
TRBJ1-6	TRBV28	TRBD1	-	CASSLQGGYNSPLHF	TGTGCCAGCAGCCTCCAGGGGGGCTATAATTCACCCCTCCACTTT
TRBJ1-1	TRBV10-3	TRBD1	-	CAISELGQGAKVYTEAFF	TGTGCCATCAGTGAGCTGGGACAGGGGGCGAAAGTTTACACTGAAGCTTTCTTT
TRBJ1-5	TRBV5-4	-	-	CASSPGGTNQPQHF	TGTGCCAGCAGCCCGGGGGGGACGAATCAGCCCCAGCATTTT
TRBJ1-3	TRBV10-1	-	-	CARGHQRSGNTIYF	TGCGCCAGGGGACATCAACGCTCTGGAAACACCATATATTTT
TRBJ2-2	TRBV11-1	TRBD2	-	CASQKRGAGELFF	TGTGCCAGCCAAAAGCGGGGGGCCGGGGAGCTGTTTTTT
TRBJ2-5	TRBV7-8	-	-	CASSSIWAGQSEETQYF	TGTGCCAGCAGCTCAATTTGGGCGGGACAGTCTGAAGAGACCCAGTACTTC
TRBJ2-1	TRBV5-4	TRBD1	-	CASSAGQGVYNEQFF	TGTGCCAGCAGCGCGGGACAGGGAGTTTACAATGAGCAGTTCTTC
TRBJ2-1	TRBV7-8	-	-	CASSLGSAGDNEQFF	TGTGCCAGCAGCTTAGGTTCGGCTGGAGACAATGAGCAGTTCTTC
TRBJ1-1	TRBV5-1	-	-	CASSLVSGGPNTEAFF	TGCGCCAGCAGCTTGGTTTCGGGGGGTCCGAACACTGAAGCTTTCTTT
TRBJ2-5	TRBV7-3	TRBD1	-	CASSRGQGGQETQYF	TGTGCCAGCAGCCGAGGACAGGGTGGGCAAGAGACCCAGTACTTC
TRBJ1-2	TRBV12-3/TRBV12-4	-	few	CASREGWQGYTF	TGTGCCAGCAGGGAGGGATGGCAAGGCTACACCTTC
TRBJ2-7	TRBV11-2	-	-	CASSLGYREEQYF	TGTGCCAGCAGCTTAGGGTATCGCGAGGAGCAGTACTTC
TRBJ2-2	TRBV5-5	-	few	CASSSVTDTNTGELFF	TGTGCCAGCAGCTCCGTTACAGACACGAACACCGGGGAGCTGTTTTTT
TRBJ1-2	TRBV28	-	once	CASSEPQNYGYTF	TGTGCCAGCTCAGAACCTCAGAACTATGGCTACACCTTC
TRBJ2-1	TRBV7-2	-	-	CASSLAGAYEQFF	TGTGCCAGCAGCTTAGCGGGGGCTTATGAGCAGTTCTTC
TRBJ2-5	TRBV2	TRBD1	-	CASSKDRGGPGETQYF	TGTGCCAGCAGTAAGGACAGGGGCGGTCCGGGGGAGACCCAGTACTTC
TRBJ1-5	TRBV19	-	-	CASRTQENQPQHF	TGTGCCAGTAGGACACAGGAGAATCAGCCCCAGCATTTT
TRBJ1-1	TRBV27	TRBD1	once	CATPGQGGMNTEAFF	TGTGCCACCCCCGGACAGGGAGGTATGAACACTGAAGCTTTCTTT
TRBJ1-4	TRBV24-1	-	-	CATSDVGLKLFF	TGTGCCACCAGTGATGTGGGGCTCAAACTGTTTTTT
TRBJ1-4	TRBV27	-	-	CASAGGQGSNEKLFF	TGTGCCAGCGCGGGGGGTCAGGGATCTAATGAAAAACTGTTTTTT
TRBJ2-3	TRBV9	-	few	CASSVASLARDTQYF	TGTGCCAGCAGCGTAGCTTCGCTAGCGAGAGATACGCAGTATTTT
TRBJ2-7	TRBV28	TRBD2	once	CASRMRTSGAHTYEQYF	TGTGCCAGCAGGATGAGGACTAGCGGGGCTCACACCTACGAGCAGTACTTC
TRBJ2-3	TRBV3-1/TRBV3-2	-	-	CASSQAYGTDTQYF	TGTGCCAGCAGCCAAGCCTACGGCACAGATACGCAGTATTTT
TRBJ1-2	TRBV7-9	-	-	CASSSMWGAGGYTF	TGTGCCAGCAGCTCCATGTGGGGAGCAGGAGGCTACACCTTC
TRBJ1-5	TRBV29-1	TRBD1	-	CSVAQGGNQPQHF	TGCAGCGTTGCCCAGGGGGGCAATCAGCCCCAGCATTTT
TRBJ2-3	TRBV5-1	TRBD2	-	CASSLSRTSGEIADTQYF	TGCGCCAGCAGCTTATCAAGGACTAGCGGAGAAATCGCAGATACGCAGTATTTT
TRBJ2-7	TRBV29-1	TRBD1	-	CSVGTGYSYEQYF	TGCAGCGTAGGGACAGGGTATTCCTACGAGCAGTACTTC
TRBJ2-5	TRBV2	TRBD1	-	CASSGQGQETQYF	TGTGCCAGCAGCGGACAGGGGCAAGAGACCCAGTACTTC